The present T cell receptor (beta chain) was sequenced within a study of T cell responses to AZD1222 COVID-19 vaccine. Study-wide findings and caveats: Sampled repertoires all dated from after the peak T cell response. Dominant CD4 TCR responses targeted spike regions 160-218 and 743-854. White British ancestry dominated among donors, who included more females, and clonal diversity was possibly underestimated. Two doses of AZD1222 preceded a rise in Spike-specific TCR breadth and depth.

With 0 bases removed from V and 6 bases from J, the gap between germline ends came to 8 bases. The CDR3 runs to 13 residues. Germline V CDR1 and CDR2: MNHNY, SVGAGI (reference sequence). A note on this clone: Its antigen remains unidentified.

Sequencing was performed with immunoSEQ multiplex PCR; in TCRdb, only in-frame clones are kept and a portion is missing. Among 55,000 to 65,000 clones listed, roughly 85% were seen once. The TCR originated in an adult in good health. The rearrangement uses TRBV6-6 and TRBJ1-2, with a weak D call TRBD1 (6 bases). This specimen consisted of peripheral blood, obtained on day 0 of AZD1222 vaccination. CDR3 DNA: TGTGCCAGCAGTTACTCAGGGGACAATGGCTACACCTTC. Residues: CASSYSGDNGYTF.